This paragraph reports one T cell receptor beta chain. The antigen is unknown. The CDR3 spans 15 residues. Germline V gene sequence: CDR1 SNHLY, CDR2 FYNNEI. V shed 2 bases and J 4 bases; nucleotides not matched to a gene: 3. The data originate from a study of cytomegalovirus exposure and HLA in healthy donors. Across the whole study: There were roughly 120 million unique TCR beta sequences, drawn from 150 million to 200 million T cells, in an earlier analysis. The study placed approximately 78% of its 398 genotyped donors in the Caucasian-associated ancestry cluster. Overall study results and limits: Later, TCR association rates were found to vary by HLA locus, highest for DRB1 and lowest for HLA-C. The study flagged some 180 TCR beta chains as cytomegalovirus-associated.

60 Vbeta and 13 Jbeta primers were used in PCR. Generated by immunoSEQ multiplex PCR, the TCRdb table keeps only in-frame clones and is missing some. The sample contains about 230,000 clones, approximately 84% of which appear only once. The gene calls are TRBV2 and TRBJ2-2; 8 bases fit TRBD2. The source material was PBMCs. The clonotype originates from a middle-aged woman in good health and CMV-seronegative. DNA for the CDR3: TGTGCCAGCAGTGAACTAGCGGGCGCCACCGGGGAGCTGTTTTTT. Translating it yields CASSELAGATGELFF.